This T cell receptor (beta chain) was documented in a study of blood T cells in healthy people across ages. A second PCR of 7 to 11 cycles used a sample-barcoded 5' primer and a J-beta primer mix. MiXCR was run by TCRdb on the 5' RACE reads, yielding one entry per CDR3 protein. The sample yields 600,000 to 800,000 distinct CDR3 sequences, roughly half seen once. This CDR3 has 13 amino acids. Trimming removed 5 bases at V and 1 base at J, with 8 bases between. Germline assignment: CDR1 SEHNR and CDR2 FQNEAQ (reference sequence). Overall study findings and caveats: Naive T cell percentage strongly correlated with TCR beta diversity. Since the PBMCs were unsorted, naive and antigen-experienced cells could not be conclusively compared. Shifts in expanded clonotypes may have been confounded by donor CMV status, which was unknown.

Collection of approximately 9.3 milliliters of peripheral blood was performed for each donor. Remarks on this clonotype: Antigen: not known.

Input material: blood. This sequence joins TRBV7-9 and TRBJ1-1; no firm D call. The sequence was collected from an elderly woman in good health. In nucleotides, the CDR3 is TGTGCCAGCAGCGCCCAGGCGAACACTGAAGCTTTCTTT. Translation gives CASSAQANTEAFF. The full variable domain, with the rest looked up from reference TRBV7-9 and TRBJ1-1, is DTGVSQNPRHKITKRGQNVTFRCDPISEHNRLYWYRQTLGQGPEFLTYFQNEAQLEKSRLLSDRFSAERPKGSFSTLEIQRTEQGDSAMYLCASSAQANTEAFFGQGTRLTVV.